The rows below give T cell receptor beta chains drawn from one sample of a study of T cells in Graves' hyperthyroidism and ophthalmopathy. MiXCR, applied by TCRdb to the multiplex PCR reads, yields one record per CDR3 protein. The sample shows some 800,000 distinct CDR3 sequences, 38% of them seen only once. Sequences were obtained from blood. Receptor source: a man aged 18-30 years with Graves' hyperthyroidism. CDR3s include the opening cysteine and the closing phenylalanine or tryptophan. D genes are given only for firm matches. Size is omitted from some rows. Given values are once, few, many or a class for expanded clones.

clone_size d_call j_call v_call cdr3_aa cdr3_nt
many TRBD2 TRBJ2-5 TRBV19 CASSDPGTSGTETQYF TGTGCCAGTAGTGACCCCGGGACTAGCGGAACAGAGACCCAGTACTTC
few NA TRBJ2-5 TRBV9 CASSLVGDLEETQYF TGTGCCAGCAGCTTAGTCGGGGATCTAGAAGAGACCCAGTACTTC
few NA TRBJ2-5 TRBV4-3 CASSHPRTNQETQYF TGCGCCAGCAGCCACCCAAGGACCAATCAAGAGACCCAGTACTTC
NA NA TRBJ1-1 TRBV29-1 CSWGSGGDTEAFF TGCAGCTGGGGGTCGGGGGGAGACACTGAAGCTTTCTTT
many TRBD1 TRBJ1-5 TRBV12-3/TRBV12-4 CASSWGTDNQPQHF TGTGCCAGCAGTTGGGGGACAGATAATCAGCCCCAGCATTTT
NA NA TRBJ1-1 TRBV4-1 CASSQVAGAGTEAFF TGCGCCAGCAGCCAAGTGGCGGGGGCGGGCACTGAAGCTTTCTTT
many NA TRBJ1-1 TRBV2 CASRNNPNTEAFF TGTGCCAGCAGAAATAATCCGAACACTGAAGCTTTCTTT
NA NA TRBJ1-5 TRBV15 CATSSLSGRSNQPQHF TGTGCCACCAGCAGTTTATCGGGGAGGAGCAATCAGCCCCAGCATTTT
NA NA TRBJ1-1 TRBV10-3 CASSELVGGTEAFF TGTGCCAGCAGTGAACTCGTGGGGGGGACTGAAGCTTTCTTT
NA NA TRBJ2-5 TRBV10-3 CAISGIDPGLRF TGTGCCATCAGTGGCATTGACCCCGGTTTGAGGTTC
NA NA TRBJ2-6 TRBV15 CATSSSAASGANVLTF TGTGCCACCAGCAGCTCAGCAGCCTCTGGGGCCAACGTCCTGACTTTC
many TRBD1 TRBJ1-1 TRBV24-1 CATSRTGGTEAFF TGTGCCACCAGTAGGACAGGGGGCACTGAAGCTTTCTTT
NA TRBD2 TRBJ2-2 TRBV9 CASSVTSGVRGTGELFF TGTGCCAGCAGCGTTACTAGCGGAGTCCGCGGGACCGGGGAGCTGTTTTTT
NA TRBD1 TRBJ1-5 TRBV12-3/TRBV12-4 CASSQGGRRSNQPQHF TGTGCCAGCAGCCAAGGGGGCAGGAGGAGCAATCAGCCCCAGCATTTT
many TRBD1 TRBJ1-5 TRBV10-3 CAISEPQTGDNQPQHF TGTGCCATCAGTGAACCCCAGACAGGGGACAATCAGCCCCAGCATTTT
many NA TRBJ2-5 TRBV7-2 CASSLGAGAVTQYF TGTGCCAGCAGCTTAGGGGCAGGGGCCGTGACCCAGTACTTC
many NA TRBJ1-2 TRBV11-2 CASSLHGNYGYTF TGTGCCAGCAGCTTACACGGCAACTATGGCTACACCTTC
many NA TRBJ1-1 TRBV12-3/TRBV12-4 CASRHGMNTEAFF TGTGCCAGCAGGCACGGCATGAACACTGAAGCTTTCTTT
few NA TRBJ2-7 TRBV20-1 CSAMGGAYEQYF TGCAGTGCTATGGGCGGTGCCTACGAGCAGTACTTC
many TRBD1 TRBJ1-4 TRBV20-1 CSASGTGSEKLFF TGCAGTGCTAGTGGGACAGGGAGTGAAAAACTGTTTTTT
NA TRBD1 TRBJ1-2 TRBV25-1 CASSGSGTGDSYGYTF TGTGCCAGCAGTGGATCCGGGACAGGGGACAGCTATGGCTACACCTTC
many NA TRBJ1-6 TRBV29-1 CSVALGGHNSPLHF TGCAGCGTTGCATTGGGGGGACATAATTCACCCCTCCACTTT
NA NA TRBJ2-7 TRBV20-1 CSASTSGRAWFYEQYF TGCAGTGCCTCTACCTCCGGGCGGGCATGGTTCTACGAGCAGTACTTC
NA TRBD1 TRBJ2-7 TRBV20-1 CSASDRAPYEQYF TGCAGTGCCTCTGACAGGGCCCCCTACGAGCAGTACTTC
many NA TRBJ2-2 TRBV24-1 CATSDPRENTGELFF TGTGCCACCAGTGATCCCCGCGAGAACACCGGGGAGCTGTTTTTT
NA NA TRBJ2-7 TRBV7-9 CASSLTGWGEQYF TGTGCCAGCAGTTTAACAGGGTGGGGCGAGCAGTACTTC
few TRBD1 TRBJ1-2 TRBV19 CASSFPGEPPGQTYGYTF TGTGCCAGTAGTTTCCCAGGAGAACCTCCGGGACAGACCTATGGCTACACCTTC
NA NA TRBJ2-7 TRBV7-2 CASSLGSWLEQHF TGTGCCAGCAGCTTGGGGTCCTGGCTCGAGCAGCACTTC
few NA TRBJ2-7 TRBV19 CASSWGITYEQYF TGTGCCAGTAGTTGGGGGATCACCTACGAGCAGTACTTC
NA NA TRBJ2-7 TRBV6-5 CASSVGTPYYYEQYF TGTGCCAGCAGCGTTGGGACTCCCTATTACTACGAGCAGTACTTC
NA NA TRBJ1-1 TRBV7-2 CASSRSGGALNTEAFF TGTGCCAGCAGCCGGTCGGGGGGGGCCCTGAACACTGAAGCTTTCTTT
many NA TRBJ1-5 TRBV12-3/TRBV12-4 CASSEDTQPQHF TGTGCCAGCAGTGAGGACACTCAGCCCCAGCATTTT
NA NA TRBJ1-6 TRBV4-3 CASSQDPGQPLHF TGCGCCAGCAGCCAAGATCCTGGCCAACCCCTCCACTTT
NA NA TRBJ2-5 TRBV9 CASSVGGGGDGETQYF TGTGCCAGCAGCGTAGGGGGAGGGGGAGACGGAGAGACCCAGTACTTC
few TRBD1 TRBJ1-5 TRBV7-2 CASSPGLGQGPDQPQHF TGTGCCAGCAGCCCCGGGTTGGGACAGGGGCCGGATCAGCCCCAGCATTTT
NA TRBD1 TRBJ2-5 TRBV10-3 CATGTGREETQYF TGTGCCACCGGGACAGGGAGGGAAGAGACCCAGTACTTC
few TRBD2 TRBJ2-7 TRBV19 CATTAGPSYEQYF TGTGCCACCACAGCGGGACCCTCCTACGAGCAGTACTTC
NA NA TRBJ2-3 TRBV9 CASTGGDADTQYF TGTGCCAGCACAGGAGGGGACGCAGATACGCAGTATTTT
few TRBD1 TRBJ2-7 TRBV19 CASSLVHGTGGYEQYF TGTGCCAGTAGTCTGGTTCACGGGACAGGGGGCTACGAGCAGTACTTC
NA NA TRBJ2-7 TRBV6-2/TRBV6-3 CASSASTEYF TGTGCCAGCAGTGCCTCCACGGAGTACTTC
many NA TRBJ1-4 TRBV7-9 CASSLGPPLNEKLFF TGTGCCAGCAGCCTCGGGCCTCCTCTTAATGAAAAACTGTTTTTT
NA TRBD2 TRBJ2-5 TRBV11-2 CACYGLAGGRETQYF TGTGCCTGCTACGGACTAGCGGGTGGGCGGGAGACCCAGTACTTC
many NA TRBJ2-7 TRBV7-2 CASTPTEAYEQYF TGTGCCAGCACCCCAACGGAGGCCTACGAGCAGTACTTC
many NA TRBJ1-4 TRBV20-1 CSARGRDEKLFF TGCAGTGCTAGAGGCAGGGATGAAAAACTGTTTTTT
NA NA TRBJ2-1 TRBV7-8 CASSSGQTGNEQFF TGTGCCAGCAGCTCCGGACAGACGGGCAATGAGCAGTTCTTC
NA NA TRBJ1-5 TRBV20-1 CSAGRTENINQPQHF TGCAGTGCTGGAAGGACAGAGAACATCAATCAGCCCCAGCATTTT
few NA TRBJ2-5 TRBV7-2 CASSPEGGWGTQYF TGTGCCAGCAGCCCCGAGGGGGGATGGGGGACCCAGTACTTC
NA TRBD1 TRBJ1-6 TRBV25-1 CASRGQPNSPLHF TGTGCCAGCCGGGGACAGCCAAATTCACCCCTCCACTTT
NA TRBD1 TRBJ1-4 TRBV29-1 CSVGGQGDEKLFF TGCAGCGTTGGTGGACAGGGGGACGAAAAACTGTTTTTT
NA TRBD1 TRBJ1-1 TRBV15 CATSGQGVGQGPAEAFF TGTGCCACCAGCGGACAGGGGGTCGGACAGGGCCCCGCTGAAGCTTTCTTT
few NA TRBJ2-7 TRBV20-1 CSAREVIATSYEQYF TGCAGTGCTAGAGAAGTAATAGCGACTTCCTACGAGCAGTACTTC
many NA TRBJ1-1 TRBV2 CASSDMGPEAFF TGTGCCAGCAGTGATATGGGCCCCGAAGCTTTCTTT
few TRBD1 TRBJ1-2 TRBV10-3 CASSLAIGDSSYGYTF TGTGCCAGCAGTTTGGCCATCGGGGACAGTTCCTATGGCTACACCTTC
NA NA TRBJ2-7 TRBV14 CASSQPGSRDEQYF TGTGCCAGCAGCCAACCAGGGTCCAGGGACGAGCAGTACTTC
NA NA TRBJ1-5 TRBV19 CARVPPGSDSNQPQHF TGTGCCAGAGTCCCTCCGGGAAGCGATAGCAATCAGCCCCAGCATTTT